This T cell receptor (beta chain) comes out of a study of identical twins. Findings and caveats of the study: The presence of invariant MAIT and iNKT cells could partly confound analyses of zero-insertion sequences.

The length of the CDR3 is 12 residues. The V and J ends lost 1 base and 4 bases respectively, with 1 base between them. CDR1 and CDR2 from the germline V gene are KGHDR and SFDVKD. One entry per CDR3 protein, called by TCRdb with MiXCR from the 5' RACE reads. Found here are a few hundred thousand distinct CDR3 sequences, more than 9.5% of them singletons; the top ten hold 4% to 5%. A remark on this clonotype: The antigen remains unidentified.

This same sample was also taken into another study, of yellow fever vaccine responses in identical twins.

This sequence was found in a woman aged 18-29 years in good health. The rearrangement uses TRBV24-1 and TRBJ1-5; no reliable D call. Sequences were obtained from memory (CD45RO+) T cells sorted from blood. The CDR3 sequence: CATSDFNQPQHF. The CDR3 coding sequence is TGTGCCACCAGTGATTTTAATCAGCCCCAGCATTTT.